The rows below give T cell receptor beta chains drawn from one sample of a study of T-cell reconstitution after alpha-beta-depleted transplantation in children. One entry per CDR3 protein results from TCRdb running MiXCR on the PCR reads. Among fewer than 150,000 distinct CDR3 sequences, around 9.8% were seen once, and the ten largest hold approximately 25%. Sequenced material: PBMCs, mostly from graft donor cells, taken 180 days after TCRalphabeta/CD19-depleted stem cell transplant. These receptors all stem from a girl in the first two years of life who had a stem cell transplant for combined immunodeficiency, so the T cells may come from the graft donor. The CDR3 runs from the conserved cysteine through the conserved F or W. D genes are given only for firm matches. Clone size, where shown, is once, few, many, or a class for clones that have expanded.

j_gene: TRBJ1-3; abundance: many; d_gene: TRBD1; v_gene: TRBV5-8; CDR3aa: CASSLYRWGTGAGNTIYF; CDR3nt: TGTGCCAGCAGCTTGTACCGCTGGGGGACAGGCGCTGGAAACACCATATATTTT
j_gene: TRBJ1-1; abundance: -; d_gene: -; v_gene: TRBV29-1; CDR3aa: CSARTASNTEAFF; CDR3nt: TGCAGCGCCCGGACAGCATCCAACACTGAAGCTTTCTTT
j_gene: TRBJ1-1; abundance: many; d_gene: -; v_gene: TRBV18; CDR3aa: CASSPGAGTNTEAFF; CDR3nt: TGTGCCAGCTCACCCGGCGCAGGGACGAACACTGAAGCTTTCTTT
j_gene: TRBJ1-1; abundance: few; d_gene: TRBD1; v_gene: TRBV5-1; CDR3aa: CASSSDRGSGNTEAFF; CDR3nt: TGCGCCAGCAGCTCGGACAGGGGGTCAGGGAACACTGAAGCTTTCTTT
j_gene: TRBJ2-1; abundance: few; d_gene: -; v_gene: TRBV9; CDR3aa: CASSVEGGAGVNNEQFF; CDR3nt: TGTGCCAGCAGCGTAGAAGGGGGGGCAGGGGTGAACAATGAGCAGTTCTTC
j_gene: TRBJ2-7; abundance: -; d_gene: TRBD1; v_gene: TRBV4-1; CDR3aa: CASSRIGTGDYEQYF; CDR3nt: TGCGCCAGCAGCCGGATCGGGACAGGGGATTACGAGCAGTACTTC
j_gene: TRBJ1-2; abundance: many; d_gene: -; v_gene: TRBV7-2; CDR3aa: CASSIWAWGYTF; CDR3nt: TGTGCCAGCAGCATCTGGGCGTGGGGCTACACCTTC
j_gene: TRBJ2-7; abundance: few; d_gene: TRBD1; v_gene: TRBV5-1; CDR3aa: CASSSRDRVEYEQYF; CDR3nt: TGCGCCAGCAGCTCCCGGGACAGGGTAGAATACGAGCAGTACTTC
j_gene: TRBJ2-7; abundance: -; d_gene: -; v_gene: TRBV10-3; CDR3aa: CAISEDRYEQYF; CDR3nt: TGTGCCATCAGTGAAGACAGGTACGAGCAGTACTTC
j_gene: TRBJ2-3; abundance: many; d_gene: TRBD2; v_gene: TRBV5-1; CDR3aa: CASSITSGADTQYF; CDR3nt: TGCGCCAGCAGCATTACTAGCGGGGCAGATACGCAGTATTTT
j_gene: TRBJ1-2; abundance: few; d_gene: -; v_gene: TRBV10-3; CDR3aa: CAISDPGPSRDGYTF; CDR3nt: TGTGCCATCAGTGACCCCGGGCCGTCAAGGGATGGCTACACCTTC
j_gene: TRBJ2-7; abundance: -; d_gene: -; v_gene: TRBV30; CDR3aa: CAWSVGGTGSYEQYF; CDR3nt: TGTGCCTGGAGTGTAGGTGGTACAGGGAGCTACGAGCAGTACTTC
j_gene: TRBJ2-7; abundance: -; d_gene: -; v_gene: TRBV10-3; CDR3aa: CAISPGGPSYEQYF; CDR3nt: TGTGCCATCAGTCCCGGGGGGCCGTCCTACGAGCAGTACTTC
j_gene: TRBJ2-1; abundance: few; d_gene: TRBD1; v_gene: TRBV6-2/TRBV6-3; CDR3aa: CASRPGQTYNEQFF; CDR3nt: TGTGCCAGCAGACCGGGACAGACCTACAATGAGCAGTTCTTC
j_gene: TRBJ2-5; abundance: -; d_gene: -; v_gene: TRBV5-6; CDR3aa: CASSLRRLGGETQYF; CDR3nt: TGTGCCAGCAGCTTGCGGCGGCTTGGGGGGGAGACCCAGTACTTC
j_gene: TRBJ1-1; abundance: few; d_gene: -; v_gene: TRBV5-6; CDR3aa: CASSGWGRNTEAFF; CDR3nt: TGTGCCAGCAGCGGGTGGGGGAGGAACACTGAAGCTTTCTTT
j_gene: TRBJ2-4; abundance: many; d_gene: TRBD1; v_gene: TRBV27; CDR3aa: CASSIPQGVNIQYF; CDR3nt: TGTGCCAGCAGTATCCCACAGGGGGTAAACATTCAGTACTTC
j_gene: TRBJ2-5; abundance: few; d_gene: -; v_gene: TRBV7-2; CDR3aa: CASSLVYQETQYF; CDR3nt: TGTGCCAGCAGCTTAGTCTACCAAGAGACCCAGTACTTC
j_gene: TRBJ2-5; abundance: -; d_gene: -; v_gene: TRBV20-1; CDR3aa: CSAGTVPKETQYF; CDR3nt: TGCAGTGCCGGGACCGTTCCAAAAGAGACCCAGTACTTC
j_gene: TRBJ2-7; abundance: -; d_gene: -; v_gene: TRBV29-1; CDR3aa: CAYQGSPYEQYF; CDR3nt: TGCGCATACCAAGGCAGCCCCTACGAGCAGTACTTC
j_gene: TRBJ2-6; abundance: -; d_gene: -; v_gene: TRBV11-1; CDR3aa: CASSLGTGHLSGANVLTF; CDR3nt: TGTGCCAGCAGCTTAGGCACAGGGCACCTCTCTGGGGCCAACGTCCTGACTTTC
j_gene: TRBJ2-1; abundance: few; d_gene: TRBD2; v_gene: TRBV11-2; CDR3aa: CASSRSSSGGWGEQFF; CDR3nt: TGTGCCAGCAGCCGCTCATCTAGCGGGGGCTGGGGTGAGCAGTTCTTC
j_gene: TRBJ2-1; abundance: few; d_gene: TRBD1; v_gene: TRBV5-1; CDR3aa: CASSLGQGQGANEQFF; CDR3nt: TGCGCCAGCAGCTTGGGGCAAGGACAGGGGGCCAATGAGCAGTTCTTC
j_gene: TRBJ2-7; abundance: few; d_gene: TRBD2; v_gene: TRBV5-6; CDR3aa: CASRQAGTYEQYF; CDR3nt: TGTGCCAGCCGACAAGCGGGGACCTACGAGCAGTACTTC
j_gene: TRBJ1-5; abundance: few; d_gene: TRBD1; v_gene: TRBV7-8; CDR3aa: CASSPDRVGNQPQHF; CDR3nt: TGTGCCAGCAGCCCGGACAGGGTGGGCAATCAGCCCCAGCATTTT
j_gene: TRBJ2-3; abundance: few; d_gene: -; v_gene: TRBV4-3; CDR3aa: CASSLSRVNTQYF; CDR3nt: TGCGCCAGCAGCCTAAGTCGAGTTAATACGCAGTATTTT
j_gene: TRBJ2-2; abundance: many; d_gene: TRBD1; v_gene: TRBV7-2; CDR3aa: CASSLAWTGRGELFF; CDR3nt: TGTGCCAGCAGCTTAGCTTGGACAGGCCGCGGGGAGCTGTTTTTT
j_gene: TRBJ2-3; abundance: many; d_gene: TRBD2; v_gene: TRBV5-1; CDR3aa: CASSLEAGGSTDTQYF; CDR3nt: TGCGCCAGCAGCTTGGAAGCGGGAGGAAGCACAGATACGCAGTATTTT